The 14 T cell receptor beta chains in this list originate from one sample, sequenced in a study of patients and donors after allogeneic stem cell transplantation (dated by TCRdb to about 2020). The method behind the library was RT-PCR. Instrument on record: NextSeq 550. TCRdb handled the public reads itself, with Q25 trimming in fastp and clone calling in MiXCR, and kept productive beta chains. CDR3 protein sequences are deduplicated, and each keeps its most common genes and DNA. The sample has hundreds of thousands of distinct CDR3 sequences on record, more than 15% of them singletons. Of the sample, around 7.2% is held by the ten largest clones. The sequencing sample was made of blood, either unsorted or a sorted T cell fraction (not recorded which). The receptors were sampled from a human donor who was either an allogeneic HSCT recipient or a stem cell or donor lymphocyte infusion donor (not recorded which). It is not recorded whose cells these are; they may come from a transplant donor.

This clonotype was seen a handful of times. The chain carries TRBV29-1 and TRBJ1-2; the D gene is possibly TRBD1 (6 bases). Trimming stripped 0 bases from V and 3 bases from J, with 14 bases between. Germline-derived CDR1 and CDR2 are SQVTM and ANQGSEA. The CDR3 contains 15 residues. The CDR3 coding sequence is TGCAGCGTTGAAGAGGAAGGGGGGGGATACTATGGCTACACCTTC. Its translation is CSVEEEGGGYYGYTF.

V and J are TRBV19 and TRBJ2-1; no clear D gene. Germline assignment: CDR1 LNHDA and CDR2 SQIVND (reference sequence). With 4 bases removed from V and 6 bases from J, the gap between germline ends came to 7 bases. This CDR3 contains 12 residues. The CDR3 sequence is CASSRSPNEQFF. In DNA, the CDR3 is TGTGCCAGTAGTAGGTCCCCCAATGAGCAGTTCTTC.

This clonotype has a handful of counts. The chain recombines TRBV5-1 with TRBJ1-3; a weak D match, TRBD1 (5 bases). Germline V gene lookup returns CDR1 SGHRS and CDR2 YFSETQ. The length of the CDR3 is 15 residues. Trimming left V 0 bases short and J 0 bases short, with 7 bases between. CDR3 sequence: CASSLDGASGNTIYF. The DNA of the CDR3 is TGCGCCAGCAGCTTGGACGGGGCCTCTGGAAACACCATATATTTT.

CDR3 amino acids: CSATDPPGLVTDTQYF. CDR3 nucleotide sequence: TGCAGTGCTACCGACCCTCCGGGACTAGTCACAGATACGCAGTATTTT. This chain connects TRBV20-1 to TRBJ2-3; TRBD2 aligns across 8 bases. CDR3 length equals 16 residues. From germline, CDR1 is DFQATT and CDR2 SNEGSKA (reference sequence). V shed 4 bases, J shed 2 bases, and the junction held 11 bases outside the gene matches.

This clonotype was detected once. The chain couples TRBV18 to TRBJ2-5; 8 bases are shared with TRBD2. Germline V lookup: CDR1 KGHSH, CDR2 LQKENI. V shed 4 bases, J shed 5 bases, and the junction held 9 bases outside the gene matches. The CDR3 is 15 residues long. The CDR3 nucleotides read TGTGCCAGCTCACTTAGTGGACTAGCTGCGGAGACCCAGTACTTC. It specifies CASSLSGLAAETQYF.

This clonotype was counted only a few times. The chain employs TRBV20-1 and TRBJ1-1; possible D gene TRBD1, 5 bases. The CDR3 extends over 14 amino acids. The germline V gene encodes CDR1 DFQATT and CDR2 SNEGSKA (reference sequence). V lost 6 bases and J lost 1, with 15 bases in between. CDR3 DNA: TGCAGTGCAAGACGGGACCGGGGGAACACTGAAGCTTTCTTT. It translates to CSARRDRGNTEAFF.

V is TRBV20-1 and J is TRBJ1-3; D may be TRBD1 (5 bases). The V gene lost 2 bases and the J gene lost 1 base, with 9 bases spanning the gap. The CDR3 extends over 14 amino acids. Germline CDR1 is DFQATT and CDR2 is SNEGSKA (reference sequence). CDR3 region: CSARSGGSGNTIYF. The DNA of the CDR3 is TGCAGTGCTAGAAGCGGGGGGTCTGGAAACACCATATATTTT.

This chain uses TRBV19 with TRBJ2-5; either TRBD1 or TRBD2 may fit D (5 bases each). CDR1 and CDR2 from the germline V gene are LNHDA and SQIVND (reference sequence). The CDR3 length is 16 residues. V lost 0 bases and J 6 bases, leaving 17 bases between the germline ends. The CDR3 loop is CASSIDRDGRRKTQYF. The CDR3 DNA reads as TGTGCCAGTAGTATAGATCGGGACGGCAGGAGGAAGACCCAGTACTTC.

This clonotype has at least ten counts. The rearrangement uses TRBV29-1 and TRBJ1-2; D is undetermined. The V gene's germline CDR1 is SQVTM and CDR2 ANQGSEA. This CDR3 is built from 12 residues. Trimming took off 4 bases at V and 7 bases at J, with 13 bases between the two ends. The CDR3 DNA is TGCAGCGTTGGTGAGGGTATTAGTGGCTACACCTTC. Its translation: CSVGEGISGYTF.

The V gene is TRBV5-1, the J gene TRBJ2-1; D is undetermined. The CDR3 extends over 15 amino acids. V gave up 0 bases and J gave up 3 bases, with 10 bases separating them. In germline, CDR1 is SGHRS, CDR2 YFSETQ. CDR3 nucleotide sequence: TGCGCCAGCAGCTTGGCCCAGCGCGGCTACAATGAGCAGTTCTTC. This gives the protein CASSLAQRGYNEQFF.

This clonotype turned up a few times. The gene calls are TRBV20-1 and TRBJ1-3; TRBD1 might be the D (6 bases). This CDR3 is 15 amino acids long. Per the germline V gene, CDR1 is DFQATT and CDR2 is SNEGSKA (reference sequence). With 1 base removed from V and 0 bases from J, the gap between germline ends came to 10 bases. The CDR3 DNA reads as TGCAGTGCTAGAGCTGGACAGAACTCTGGAAACACCATATATTTT. This codes for CSARAGQNSGNTIYF.

The V gene is TRBV7-2, the J gene TRBJ1-5; 8 bases are shared with TRBD1. From germline, CDR1 is SGHTA and CDR2 FQGNSA. This CDR3 has 15 amino acids. V lost 5 bases and J lost 0; bases outside the gene matches: 3. The CDR3 DNA follows: TGTGCCAGCAGCCAGACAGGGGCTAGCAATCAGCCCCAGCATTTT. Translation gives CASSQTGASNQPQHF.

CDR3 region: CASSVGTSRGNIQYF. In DNA form, the CDR3 reads TGTGCCAGCAGTGTTGGGACTAGCAGGGGAAACATTCAGTACTTC. The rearrangement uses TRBV6-1 and TRBJ2-4; 9 nucleotides align to TRBD2. There are 15 residues in the CDR3. Germline V gene lookup returns CDR1 MNHNS and CDR2 SASEGT. V was clipped by 4 bases and J by 6 bases; unmatched bases: 7.

This chain joins TRBV28 and TRBJ2-7; D is uncertain. Germline V gives CDR1 MDHEN, CDR2 SYDVKM. This CDR3 is 12 amino acids long. V gave up 6 bases and J gave up 7 bases, with 13 bases separating them. CDR3 region: CASSKDREEQYF. Written as DNA, the CDR3 is TGTGCCAGCAGCAAGGATCGAGAGGAGCAGTACTTC.